This is a list of T cell receptor beta chains from one sample in a study of long-term antiretroviral therapy in people with HIV. The data were produced by immunoSEQ multiplex PCR, yet TCRdb's version contains in-frame clones alone and is incomplete. The data contain under 30,000 clones, 80% of them singletons. The source was unsorted PBMCs, collected 0.3 years after starting antiretroviral therapy. These receptors came from a man between 40 and 49 years old with HIV. Each CDR3 is given with its conserved first and last residue.

cdr3_aa	v_call	j_call
CASSLSGTYNSPLHF	TRBV27	TRBJ1-6
CASSTERGGQPQHF	TRBV6-5	TRBJ1-5
CASSPGTGWTEAFF	TRBV18	TRBJ1-1
CASRAGTGLYEQYF	TRBV6-4	TRBJ2-7
CASSQEQRYEQYF	TRBV4-1	TRBJ2-7
CAWSVHGSNQPQHF	TRBV30	TRBJ1-5
CASSPPSGVSYEQYF	TRBV18	TRBJ2-7
CASSQSRRLPPGANVLTF	TRBV23-1	TRBJ2-6
CSASGGREQYF	TRBV20-1	TRBJ2-7
CAWSLPGQRQTQYF	TRBV30	TRBJ2-5
CASSLRGGGNTIYF	TRBV7-2	TRBJ1-3
CASSARGTGELFF	TRBV7-9	TRBJ2-2
CASSFASIESQYF	TRBV7-2	TRBJ2-5
CASSRDRGRGTDTQYF	TRBV7-6	TRBJ2-3
CASTKQGRLNTEAFF	TRBV19	TRBJ1-1
CAWSGGLAGKQFF	TRBV30	TRBJ2-1
CASSYPDSSRPYEQYF	TRBV6-6	TRBJ2-7
CASSFRGPEAQYF	TRBV5-4	TRBJ2-5